This T cell receptor (beta chain) was sequenced in a study of early T cells in non-severe SARS-CoV-2 infection. Study context: Sequencing input comprised bulk RNA from unsorted whole blood; chain pairing was not available.

CDR3 length equals 17 residues. The V end was cut by 0 bases, the J end by 0 bases, with 12 bases between. Looked up from germline, CDR1 is SGHVS and CDR2 is FNYEAQ. Study conclusions and caveats: Database matching using VDJdb favored anti-spike CD8 responses, with private and CD4 specificities left missing.

The TCR library protocol attached unique molecular identifiers to the individual cDNA molecules. TCRdb reprocessed the 5' RACE reads via MiXCR and lists one record per CDR3 protein. Seen here are approximately 71,000 distinct CDR3 sequences, roughly 12% observed once, and the top ten hold 2.5% to 3%. This clonotype was observed at least ten times. Its specificity is unknown. Sequenced material: whole blood, taken at baseline. This chain links TRBV7-6 with TRBJ2-1; D gene uncertain. The TCR comes from an adult who was a healthcare worker with PCR-confirmed SARS-CoV-2 infection or an uninfected control (not recorded which). The CDR3, as DNA: TGTGCCAGCAGCTTAGCGGTCACCCTCAGCTCCTACAATGAGCAGTTCTTC. Translating gives CASSLAVTLSSYNEQFF.